The 21 T cell receptor beta chains listed next were all sequenced from one sample in a study of tumor and adjacent non-tumor tissue in lung cancer. The template was RNA from unsorted bulk tissue. Distant lung tissue was collected more than 3 cm away from the tumor edge. The library came from three nested PCR rounds adapted from ARM-PCR protocols. TCRdb re-analysed the multiplex PCR reads in MiXCR, keeping a single row per CDR3 protein. The sample yields about 100,000 distinct CDR3 sequences, 50% to 70% seen once. The sample consisted of distant non-tumor lung tissue. The receptors were gathered from a man aged 30 to 39 with non-small cell lung cancer.

Concerning this clonotype itself: Since a much larger clone is just one base distant, this may be a read error. The J gene is TRBJ1-2, the V gene TRBV6-5; D ambiguous. From germline, CDR1 is MNHEY and CDR2 SVGAGI. The length of the CDR3 is 14 residues. This CDR3 reads CASSQWSENYGYSF. Here the CDR3 DNA reads TGTGCCAGCAGCCAATGGTCGGAGAACTATGGCTACAGCTTC.

To note about this clonotype: Since no conserved phenylalanine or tryptophan closes the CDR3, a read error is the likely cause. This chain uses TRBV11-2 with TRBJ2-7, with a weak D call TRBD2 (6 bases). The germline V gene encodes CDR1 SGHAT and CDR2 FQNNGV. Trimming left V 6 bases short and J 6 bases short, with 15 bases between. This CDR3 contains 13 residues. CDR3 protein: CASSGIAVCEQYL. The CDR3 nucleotides read TGTGCCAGCAGTGGAATAGCGGTGTGCGAGCAGTACCTC.

The rearrangement joins TRBV24-1 to TRBJ2-5; D is possibly TRBD2 (5 bases). The CDR3 spans 15 residues. V was trimmed by 6 bases and J by 2 bases, leaving 15 bases between them. Germline V gene sequence: CDR1 KGHDR, CDR2 SFDVKD. The CDR3 DNA follows: TGTGCCACCAGTCCCAGGACTGGTTTACAAGAGACCCAGTACTTC. It yields the protein CATSPRTGLQETQYF.

About this clonotype: The junction departs from the called germline gene at one end, perhaps through a read error. This chain connects TRBV18 to TRBJ1-1; D might be TRBD1 (5 bases). In germline, CDR1 is KGHSH, CDR2 LQKENI. This CDR3 is 15 amino acids long. The CDR3 here is CASSLRDARTTEAFF. CDR3 DNA: TGTGCCAGCTCACTCCGGGACGCACGAACCACTGAAGCCTTCTTT.

Details on this clonotype: Possible read error: a much larger clone is one base away. The chain recombines TRBV4-2 with TRBJ1-3, with D perhaps matching TRBD1 (5 bases). V lost 0 bases and J 8 bases, leaving 14 bases between the germline ends. The length of the CDR3 is 15 residues. Germline V CDR1 and CDR2: LGHNA, YNFKEQ. CDR3 nucleotide sequence: TGTGCCAGCAGCCAAGATCTGGACCAGGGAGACACCATATATTTT. Translation: CASSQDLDQGDTIYF.

The sample holds a few counts of this clonotype. This chain joins TRBV29-1 and TRBJ1-4; a weak D match, TRBD1 (5 bases). Germline V gene lookup returns CDR1 SQVTM and CDR2 ANQGSEA. The germline V and J ends were trimmed by 6 bases and 1 base, with 15 bases remaining between them. CDR3 length: 15 residues. The DNA for the CDR3 is TGCAGCGTCGCTAAAAGGGGTGTAACTAATGAAAAACTGTTTTTT. The encoded protein is CSVAKRGVTNEKLFF.

In the case of this clonotype: Because it lacks the conserved phenylalanine or tryptophan at the end, this CDR3 is likely a read error. The DNA is omitted, as the CDR3 cannot be located on it reliably, and the CDR3 follows TCRdb's listing. The rearrangement uses TRBV21-1 and TRBJ2-7; the D call of TRBD2 is as the table states it, not checked on the DNA. TRBV21-1 is a documented pseudogene. The CDR3 is 8 residues long, counting both termini. The chain's CDR3 is CASSTEGS.

For this clonotype: A read error may account for a junction end that differs from germline. The chain combines TRBV11-2 with TRBJ1-6; 7 nucleotides align to TRBD1. The CDR3 consists of 15 residues. Looked up from germline, CDR1 is SGHAT and CDR2 is FQNNGV. The CDR3 spells CASSSLRGPNSSLHF. CDR3 DNA sequence: TGTGCCAGCAGCTCCCTGAGGGGGCCCAATTCATCCCTCCACTTT.

As regards this clonotype: This sequence may be a read error, since a much larger clone differs from it by one base. The chain uses TRBV20-1 and TRBJ1-2, with unresolved D. The CDR3 sequence is 16 residues long. Germline CDR1 DFQATT, CDR2 SNEGSKA (reference sequence). The CDR3 DNA is TGCAATGCTAGAGATTTCGGCCGGAAGATAGACTATGGCTACACCTTC. Encoded protein: CNARDFGRKIDYGYTF.

This clonotype was detected once. The chain employs TRBV5-4 and TRBJ2-3; 13 bases map to TRBD2. This CDR3 spans 15 amino acids. The J segment lost 12 bases and the V segment lost 4 bases, leaving 11 bases of the junction unmatched. Looked up from germline, CDR1 is SGHNT and CDR2 is YYREEE (reference sequence). This CDR3 is CASSRTSGSIGTQYF. For the CDR3, the DNA is TGTGCCAGCAGCCGGACTAGCGGGAGCATAGGTACACAGTATTTT.

Comments on this clonotype: One end of the junction varies from germline; a read error may be responsible. This rearrangement joins TRBV11-2 to TRBJ2-5, with TRBD1 as a possible D gene (6 bases). This CDR3 is 13 amino acids long. Per the germline V gene, CDR1 is SGHAT and CDR2 is FQNNGV. Written as DNA, the CDR3 is TGTACCAGCTGCTTAGGACAGCAAGAGACCCAGTATTTC. It codes for CTSCLGQQETQYF.

About this clonotype itself: A read error may be the cause here, since a much bigger clone is one base away. This rearrangement joins TRBV4-2 to TRBJ2-1, with 7 bases aligning to TRBD2. J was trimmed by 0 bases and V by 3 bases; bases with no gene match: 8. Per the germline V gene, CDR1 is LGHNA and CDR2 is YNFKEQ. The CDR3 is 17 residues long. The CDR3 DNA reads TGTGCCAGCAGCCATACTCAAGCGGGGCGCTCCTACAATGAGCAGTTCTTC. Its protein product is CASSHTQAGRSYNEQFF.

In regard to this clonotype: This could be a read error, since a much larger clone is one nucleotide away. The genes are TRBV5-5 and TRBJ1-3, with D hard to call. Germline CDR1 SGHKS, CDR2 YYEKEE (reference sequence). V was pared by 3 bases and J by 4 bases, with 14 bases between. The CDR3 contains 15 residues. The CDR3 DNA follows: TGTGCCAGCAGCTCGAGGGATTCGCGGGGAAACACCATATATTTT. This encodes CASSSRDSRGNTIYF. The full variable domain, in which reference TRBV5-5 and TRBJ1-3 provide the parts outside the CDR3, is DAGVTQSPTHLIKTRGQQVTLRCSPISGHKSVSWYQQVLGQGPQFIFQYYEKEERGRGNFPDRFSARQFPNYSSELNVNALLLGDSALYLCASSSRDSRGNTIYFGEGSWLTVV.

In regard to this clonotype: Given the absence of the conserved phenylalanine or tryptophan at the CDR3 end, a read error is likely. The chain combines TRBV12-3 or TRBV12-4 with TRBJ1-2; tentatively, D is TRBD1 (5 bases). This CDR3 has 11 amino acids. V shed 10 bases and J shed 11 bases, with 17 bases lying between them. The CDR3 DNA is TGTGCCAACAGCCAGGGAACTGGTTACACCTCC. Amino acids: CANSQGTGYTS.

Of note for this clonotype: Because the CDR3 is missing its conserved closing phenylalanine or tryptophan, this is likely a read error. This chain links TRBV4-1 with TRBJ1-5, with TRBD1 matching over 7 bases. The CDR3 length is 14 residues. The germline V gene encodes CDR1 MGHRA and CDR2 YSYEKL. The CDR3 loop is CACSQVQGNQPQHY. The CDR3 nucleotides are TGCGCTTGCAGCCAAGTACAGGGGAATCAGCCCCAGCATTAT.

This clonotype was counted ten times or more. CDR3 bases: TGTGCCAGCAGTTACTCCGGGCAAGAGACCCAGTACTTC. Translating gives CASSYSGQETQYF. The chain uses TRBV6-2 or TRBV6-3 and TRBJ2-5; D gene unclear. CDR3 size: 13 residues. The germline V gene has CDR1 MNHEY and CDR2 SVGEGT. V lost 0 bases to trimming and J lost 2 bases, with 4 bases between them.

This clonotype has just one count. The V and J genes are TRBV11-3 and TRBJ2-1; D not certain. In germline, CDR1 is SGHNT, CDR2 YENEEA. CDR3 length: 12 residues. V lost 1 base, J lost 13 bases, and 11 bases lay in between. The CDR3: CASSLVGIDQFF. CDR3 nucleotide sequence: TGTGCCAGCAGCTTAGTGGGAATTGACCAGTTCTTC.

This chain connects TRBV11-1 to TRBJ2-7; 7 nucleotides match TRBD1. This CDR3 spans 11 amino acids. V was clipped by 5 bases and J by 12 bases; unmatched bases: 7. Looked up from germline, CDR1 is SGHAT and CDR2 is FQDESV (reference sequence). The CDR3 DNA follows: TGTGCCAGCAGCCCTGACAGGGTCTTGTACTTC. Translating gives CASSPDRVLYF.

On this clonotype: The CDR3 does not close with the conserved phenylalanine or tryptophan, likely indicating a read error. It is unclear where the CDR3 begins or ends on the DNA, so no DNA is shown, and the CDR3 is as TCRdb lists it. The chain carries TRBV11-2 and TRBJ1-2; the table names TRBD1, a call not compared with the DNA. Counting both end residues, the CDR3 totals 12 amino acids. Germline loops: CDR1 SGHAT, CDR2 FQNNGV. The CDR3 protein is CASGQGGNGCTS.

With regard to this clonotype: One end of the junction fails to match germline, which may point to a read error. V usage is TRBV20-1 and J usage is TRBJ1-6; D might be TRBD1 (6 bases). The germline V gene encodes CDR1 DFQATT and CDR2 SNEGSKA (reference sequence). This CDR3 region has 17 residues. The CDR3 loop reads CSARVSDRSSYNSPLHF. The CDR3 DNA reads as TGCAGTGCTAGAGTCTCCGACAGGAGCTCCTATAATTCACCCCTCCACTTC.

The genes are TRBV11-2 and TRBJ2-1, with unresolved D. V was cut by 10 bases and J by 13 bases, with 44 bases left in between. From germline, CDR1 is SGHAT and CDR2 FQNNGV. The CDR3 consists of 20 residues. The CDR3: CAKSLDSAVFGGRSSWEQFF. CDR3 sequence (DNA): TGTGCCAAGAGCTTAGATTCTGCTGTTTTTGGCGGTAGATCTTCTTGGGAACAGTTCTTC.